Included here is one T cell receptor (beta chain) sequence, with context. The data were taken from a study of chronic HIV infection and antiretroviral therapy. The CDR3 totals 14 residues. The germline CDR1 and CDR2 sequences are DFQATT and SNEGSKA (reference sequence). Trimming pared 3 bases from V and 0 bases from J, leaving 6 bases between. MiXCR, run by TCRdb on the 5' RACE reads, gives a single entry per CDR3 protein. This sample has around 31,000 distinct CDR3 sequences, with about 9.7% found just once. The origin of this receptor is an adult who had HIV and had not received antiretroviral therapy, or was an uninfected healthy control (not recorded which). The V call is TRBV20-1, the J call TRBJ1-6; the D is unclear. The sample comprised peripheral blood. The CDR3 loop is CSARASSYNSPLHF. DNA for the CDR3: TGCAGTGCTAGGGCTAGCTCCTATAATTCACCCCTCCACTTT.